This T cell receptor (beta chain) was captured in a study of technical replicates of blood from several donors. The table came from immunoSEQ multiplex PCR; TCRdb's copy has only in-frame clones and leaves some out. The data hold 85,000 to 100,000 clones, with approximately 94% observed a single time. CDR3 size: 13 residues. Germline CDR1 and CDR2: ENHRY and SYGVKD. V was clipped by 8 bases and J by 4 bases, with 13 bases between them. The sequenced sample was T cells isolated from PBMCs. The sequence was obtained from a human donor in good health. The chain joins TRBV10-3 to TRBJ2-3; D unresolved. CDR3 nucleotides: TGTGCCATCTCGACCCCGGCGGCAGATACGCAGTATTTT. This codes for CAISTPAADTQYF.